Described below is a single T cell receptor beta chain sequence and its context. No antigen is known for it. Only in-frame clones appear in the TCRdb table, and some are missing; sequencing was by immunoSEQ multiplex PCR. There are nearly 1 million clones in the sample; approximately 80% occur only once, and approximately 1.5% lies in the top ten. This sample is drawn from a study of shared clonotypes between healthy human individuals. The germline V gene has CDR1 MNHEY and CDR2 SVGAGI. The CDR3 length is 15 residues. Trimming left V 0 bases short and J 4 bases short, with 12 bases between. Study-wide results and caveats: Relative to memory subsets, naive subsets generally showed larger estimated richness.

Sequencing input: memory CD4+ T cells sorted from blood. Described subset: CD45RA-negative fraction. The chain combines TRBV6-5 with TRBJ1-2; D is ambiguous. This receptor was identified in a man aged 18-30 years in good health. As DNA, the CDR3 is TGTGCCAGCAGTTACTCACCCGCCTCGGTCTATGGCTACACCTTC. Translated, it gives CASSYSPASVYGYTF.